What follows are 15 T cell receptor beta chains derived from one specimen sequenced in a study of cytomegalovirus exposure and HLA in healthy donors. The PCR ran on 60 Vbeta and 13 Jbeta primers. Only in-frame clones appear in the TCRdb table, and some are missing; sequencing was by immunoSEQ multiplex PCR. In the table there are just over 200,000 clones, approximately 85% of which are singletons. The sequenced sample consisted of PBMCs. Receptor source: a woman between 40 and 50 years old in good health and CMV-seronegative.

The chain recombines TRBV6-6 with TRBJ2-7; D possibly corresponds to TRBD1 (5 bases). Looked up from germline, CDR1 is MNHNY and CDR2 is SVGAGI (reference sequence). The CDR3 is made up of 15 amino acids. The ends were cut back, 6 bases at V and 1 base at J, with 16 bases in the middle. As DNA, the CDR3 is TGTGCCAGCAGGCTAGACAGTACACCTTCCTACGAGCAGTACTTC. It is translated as CASRLDSTPSYEQYF.

The chain recombines TRBV7-3 with TRBJ1-1, with TRBD1 as a possible D gene (6 bases). There are 14 residues in the CDR3. Germline lookup yields CDR1 SGHTA and CDR2 FQGTGA. V was clipped by 1 base and J by 3 bases, with 9 bases between them. As DNA, the CDR3 is TGTGCCAGCAGCTTAATAGGGGGGGACACTGAAGCTTTCTTT. This sequence encodes CASSLIGGDTEAFF.

The V call is TRBV5-5, the J call TRBJ2-3, with 8 bases fitting TRBD1. Germline CDR1 SGHKS, CDR2 YYEKEE (reference sequence). This CDR3 has 15 amino acids. The V gene end was trimmed by 4 bases and the J gene end by 1 base; junction bases not matched to a gene: 5. The CDR3 here is CASSAVGQGTDTQYF. CDR3 DNA sequence: TGTGCCAGCAGCGCGGTGGGACAGGGCACAGATACGCAGTATTTT.

V gene TRBV18 combines with J gene TRBJ1-1; maybe TRBD1 (5 bases). This CDR3 contains 16 residues. Germline CDR1 is KGHSH and CDR2 is LQKENI. V lost 0 bases and J lost 1, with 12 bases in between. Written as DNA, the CDR3 is TGTGCCAGCTCACCACCATCGCGGGGCTCGAACACTGAAGCTTTCTTT. Its protein is CASSPPSRGSNTEAFF.

This clone was seen a few times. V is TRBV5-4 and J is TRBJ2-7; 11 bases align to TRBD2. The CDR3 has 18 amino acids. Per the germline V gene, CDR1 is SGHNT and CDR2 is YYREEE (reference sequence). The V and J ends lost 4 bases and 3 bases, in that order; junction bases with no gene match: 15. Written as DNA, the CDR3 is TGTGCCAGCAGCCTTGCAACCCGACCCGGGACTAGCGGCTACGAGCAGTACTTC. The encoded protein is CASSLATRPGTSGYEQYF.

This clone has just a few counts. J is TRBJ1-3 and V is TRBV9; D is perhaps TRBD1 (6 bases). V was shortened by 0 bases and J by 0 bases, with 7 bases between the two germline ends. CDR3 length: 15 amino acids. CDR1 is SGDLS and CDR2 is YYNGEE in the germline V gene. The CDR3 sequence is CASSVVGASGNTIYF. CDR3 bases: TGTGCCAGCAGCGTAGTGGGGGCCTCTGGAAACACCATATATTTT. Using reference TRBV9 and TRBJ1-3 for the parts outside the CDR3, the full variable domain is DSGVTQTPKHLITATGQRVTLRCSPRSGDLSVYWYQQSLDQGLQFLIQYYNGEERAKGNILERFSAQQFPDLHSELNLSSLELGDSALYFCASSVVGASGNTIYFGEGSWLTVV.

In its sample, this clone was seen once. This rearrangement joins TRBV27 to TRBJ1-5; D is possibly TRBD1 (6 bases). The CDR3 contains 14 residues. Between the trimmed V and J ends, which lost 2 bases and 4 bases, there was a span of 9 bases. Germline V gene sequence: CDR1 MNHEY, CDR2 SMNVEV (reference sequence). The CDR3 region has the DNA TGTGCCAGCAGTTTAGGGACAAATAATCAGCCCCAGCATTTT. Translation: CASSLGTNNQPQHF.

The chain uses TRBV5-1 and TRBJ1-3; 7 nucleotides line up with TRBD1. V gave up 3 bases and J gave up 4 bases; unmatched junction bases: 7. This CDR3 comprises 15 residues. Germline assignment: CDR1 SGHRS and CDR2 YFSETQ. The CDR3 bases are TGCGCCAGCAGCTCTCAGGGACAGAAAGGAAACACCATATATTTT. Translation: CASSSQGQKGNTIYF.

This clone was seen a handful of times. This chain uses TRBV15 with TRBJ2-7; D might be TRBD1 (5 bases). The length of the CDR3 is 15 residues. Trimming pared 1 base from V and 6 bases from J, leaving 16 bases between. Germline values: CDR1 LNHNV, CDR2 YYDKDF (reference sequence). In DNA, the CDR3 is TGTGCCACCAGCAGAGTGAGGCAGGGCACCCTCGAGCAGTACTTC. It yields the protein CATSRVRQGTLEQYF.

The chain recombines TRBV7-9 with TRBJ1-2, with 8 bases matching TRBD1. Losses at the gene ends were 2 bases for V and 2 bases for J; bases not matched to a gene: 1. Looked up from germline, CDR1 is SEHNR and CDR2 is FQNEAQ (reference sequence). The CDR3 runs 14 residues. CDR3 sequence: CASSLQGANYGYTF. CDR3 sequence (DNA): TGTGCCAGCAGCTTACAGGGGGCGAACTATGGCTACACCTTC.

This clone has a single count. Other nucleotide sequences in the sample specify the same CDR3. The chain uses TRBV5-1 and TRBJ1-1; tentatively, D is TRBD1 (6 bases). Germline V gene sequence: CDR1 SGHRS, CDR2 YFSETQ. V was clipped by 4 bases and J by 2 bases, with 12 bases between them. The CDR3 extends over 14 amino acids. The CDR3 region is CASSTGRGNTEAFF. The CDR3 nucleotides read TGCGCCAGCAGCACGGGCAGGGGTAACACTGAAGCTTTCTTT.

This chain connects TRBV5-1 to TRBJ2-5, with 7 bases matching TRBD1. There are 15 residues in the CDR3. Germline CDR1 is SGHRS and CDR2 is YFSETQ. With 4 bases clipped from V and 1 base from J, the junction kept 7 bases outside the gene matches. The CDR3 DNA sequence: TGCGCCAGCAGCCCTGGGACAGACCTCCAAGAGACCCAGTACTTC. Translating gives CASSPGTDLQETQYF. The variable domain in full, with the rest retrieved from reference TRBV5-1 and TRBJ2-5, is KAGVTQTPRYLIKTRGQQVTLSCSPISGHRSVSWYQQTPGQGLQFLFEYFSETQRNKGNFPGRFSGRQFSNSRSEMNVSTLELGDSALYLCASSPGTDLQETQYFGPGTRLLVL.

The rearrangement joins TRBV6-6 to TRBJ1-2; D is possibly TRBD1 (6 bases). The ends were cut back, 2 bases at V and 6 bases at J, with 13 bases in the middle. The CDR3 covers 14 residues. Germline V gene data show CDR1 as MNHNY and CDR2 as SVGAGI (reference sequence). CDR3: CASSYQFSGDGYTF. CDR3 nucleotide sequence: TGTGCCAGCAGTTACCAATTTTCAGGGGATGGCTACACCTTC.

The chain employs TRBV7-8 and TRBJ1-4; 8 bases align to TRBD1. CDR1 SGHVS and CDR2 FQNEAQ come from the germline V gene. The ends lost 2 bases at V and 5 bases at J; junction bases unmatched: 10. This CDR3 spans 17 amino acids. DNA of the CDR3: TGTGCCAGCAGCTTAAACACACGACAGGGGCCGAATGAAAAACTGTTTTTT. This gives the protein CASSLNTRQGPNEKLFF.

This chain uses TRBV18 with TRBJ2-5; D gene ambiguous. Trimming shortened V by 3 bases and J by 5 bases, and 10 bases separated the two germline ends. The CDR3 totals 13 residues. Germline lookup yields CDR1 KGHSH and CDR2 LQKENI. CDR3 bases: TGTGCCAGCTCACCCGGTCCGATGGAGACCCAGTACTTC. Protein sequence: CASSPGPMETQYF.